The T cell receptor beta chain described here comes from a study of shared clonotypes between healthy human individuals. Study conclusions and caveats: Several donors held approximately 4.5% of naive CD4 clonotypes in common.

Points on this clone: Its antigen is as yet unknown.

Repertoires were generated with immunoSEQ multiplex PCR, while TCRdb's copy carries only in-frame clones and drops some. The repertoire holds around 2,000,000 clones, 95% seen once, with roughly 0.13% in the top ten. The TCR originated in a man younger than 35 in good health. The sequenced sample was naive CD4+ T cells sorted from blood. Subset denoted: CD45RA+ positively selected.

CDR3 amino acids: CASSLTGGQVGEQYF. Written as DNA, the CDR3 is TGCGCCAGCAGCTTGACAGGCGGGCAGGTCGGTGAGCAGTACTTC. This chain uses TRBV5-1 with TRBJ2-7; either TRBD1 or TRBD2 may fit D (5 bases each). V gave up 1 base and J gave up 7 bases, with 18 bases separating them. Germline V gene lookup returns CDR1 SGHRS and CDR2 YFSETQ. This CDR3 contains 15 residues.